This T cell receptor (beta chain) was identified during a study of vaccination and CD4 T cells after COVID-19. Study in general: Post-vaccine sampling followed dose two by a median roughly 65 days (range 14 to 241).

With regard to this clonotype: Its antigen is currently unknown.

With 5 bases removed from V and 8 bases from J, the gap between germline ends came to 10 bases. Germline CDR1 is SGHTA and CDR2 is FQGNSA. This CDR3 contains 13 residues. An Oncomine TCR Beta short-read assay was used to sequence the DNA from cultured CD4+ T cells. TCRdb recomputed calls from the PCR reads with MiXCR, one row per CDR3 protein. The sample yields 11,000 or so distinct CDR3 sequences, roughly a fifth seen once. The treatment: roughly 10-day PBMC culture with coronavirus spike peptide pools or control peptides (ViraFEST assay). The chain is built from TRBV7-2 and TRBJ1-6, with D unclear. This receptor was identified in a human donor who had recovered from COVID-19. Here the sequenced sample was CD4+ T cells from blood, cultured in vitro, taken after SARS-CoV-2 vaccination. The CDR3 DNA reads as TGTGCCAGCAGCCCCCGGTGGGATTCACCCCTCCACTTT. Translating gives CASSPRWDSPLHF.